The 24 T cell receptor beta chains presented below share a single source sample, sequenced in a study of cytomegalovirus exposure and HLA in healthy donors listed by TCRdb under 2017. Libraries came from the immunoSEQ multiplex PCR assay. For the multiplex PCR, a mixture combining 60 forward primers for TCR Vbeta segments and 13 reverse primers for TCR Jbeta segments was used. Here the immuneACCESS table is served through TCRdb, limited to in-frame sequences with V and J called. Missing clones are a known gap in these copies; in checked studies unresolved V genes cover under half, and the rest lacks a known reason. The sample data list under 200,000 clones, and roughly 70% of these were observed just once. Roughly 1.6% of the sample is held by the ten biggest clonotypes. Source material: PBMCs. The source is a girl aged 10 to 17 in good health and CMV-seronegative.

The chain has TRBV10-3 and TRBJ2-3; TRBD2 matches 10 bases. CDR3 length equals 17 residues. V was pared by 2 bases and J by 1 base, with 6 bases of the junction left unmatched. Per germline, CDR1 ENHRY and CDR2 SYGVKD. The CDR3 sequence is CAISEPLLAGGTDTQYF. CDR3 coding DNA: TGTGCCATCAGTGAGCCGCTCCTAGCGGGGGGCACAGATACGCAGTATTTT.

This clone was seen only a few times. This chain uses TRBV27 with TRBJ1-2; maybe TRBD1 (5 bases). This CDR3 region has 18 residues. Germline lookup yields CDR1 MNHEY and CDR2 SMNVEV (reference sequence). Trimming removed 2 bases at V and 2 bases at J, with 21 bases between. The CDR3 DNA reads TGTGCCAGCAGTTTAAGCCTTCGAGGGACGGGAGGGAACTATGGCTACACCTTC. Its protein is CASSLSLRGTGGNYGYTF.

This clone was picked up a small number of times. The V call is TRBV6-1, the J call TRBJ1-1; TRBD1 might be the D (6 bases). The CDR3 spans 14 residues. CDR1 and CDR2 (germline): MNHNS, SASEGT. V lost 5 bases and J lost 2, with 12 bases in between. CDR3 protein: CASSLATGNTEAFF. The CDR3 DNA reads as TGTGCCAGCAGTCTTGCGACAGGAAACACTGAAGCTTTCTTT.

This chain joins TRBV5-6 and TRBJ2-1; 15 bases are shared with TRBD2. Germline CDR1 SGHDT, CDR2 YYEEEE. The CDR3 is 17 residues long. With 4 bases clipped from V and 3 bases from J, the junction kept 5 bases outside the gene matches. CDR3 in amino acids: CASSQGLAGGIYNEQFF. In DNA, the CDR3 is TGTGCCAGCAGCCAGGGACTAGCGGGGGGAATCTACAATGAGCAGTTCTTC. Combining the CDR3 with reference TRBV5-6 and TRBJ2-1 gives the whole variable domain DAGVTQSPTHLIKTRGQQVTLRCSPKSGHDTVSWYQQALGQGPQFIFQYYEEEERQRGNFPDRFSGHQFPNYSSELNVNALLLGDSALYLCASSQGLAGGIYNEQFFGPGTRLTVL.

The chain is built from TRBV2 and TRBJ1-1; D call uncertain. V was cut by 2 bases and J by 8 bases, with 12 bases left in between. CDR1 and CDR2 (germline): SNHLY, FYNNEI. CDR3 length equals 13 residues. CDR3 sequence: CASSERAGREAFF. As DNA, the CDR3 is TGTGCCAGCAGTGAAAGGGCGGGCAGGGAAGCTTTCTTT.

The CDR3 bases are TGTGCCAGCAGTGCTCTAGCGGGGATTACAGATACGCAGTATTTT. Protein sequence: CASSALAGITDTQYF. The V call is TRBV6-1, the J call TRBJ2-3; 9 bases map to TRBD2. In germline, CDR1 is MNHNS, CDR2 SASEGT. The V and J ends lost 4 bases and 3 bases, in that order; junction bases with no gene match: 5. The CDR3 is 15 residues long.

To note about this clone: The junction and the germline gene differ at one end; a read error may be behind it. The sample contains more than one DNA sequence encoding this CDR3. This sequence joins TRBV6-5 and TRBJ1-1; possibly TRBD1 for D (5 bases). This CDR3 is 14 amino acids long. CDR1 is MNHEY, CDR2 SVGAGI, per germline. CDR3 nucleotide sequence: TGTGCCAGCAGTTATCTCAGGGAAAACACTGAGGCTTTCTTT. Protein product: CASSYLRENTEAFF.

This clone was counted between two and nine times. V gene TRBV27 combines with J gene TRBJ2-7; the D gene is possibly TRBD2 (7 bases). The CDR3 consists of 15 residues. V was cut by 4 bases and J by 1 base, with 14 bases left in between. Germline CDR1 MNHEY, CDR2 SMNVEV (reference sequence). CDR3 sequence reads: CASSYGGGLSYEQYF. The CDR3 region has the DNA TGTGCCAGCAGTTATGGGGGGGGCCTTTCCTACGAGCAGTACTTC.

V gene TRBV19 combines with J gene TRBJ1-6; D gene ambiguous. Deletions cut 9 bases from V and 8 bases from J, with 23 bases between. This CDR3 comprises 16 residues. CDR1 and CDR2 (germline): LNHDA, SQIVND (reference sequence). CDR3 sequence reads: CASTTPWGEPDSPLHF. In DNA, the CDR3 is TGTGCCAGCACTACCCCCTGGGGAGAGCCGGATTCACCCCTCCACTTT.

The chain combines TRBV10-3 with TRBJ1-1; TRBD1 agrees at 7 bases. Germline assignment: CDR1 ENHRY and CDR2 SYGVKD. The CDR3 has 17 residues. Trimming took 6 bases from V and 0 from J; bases not matched to a gene: 13. In DNA, the CDR3 is TGTGCCATCAGCCTGGGACAGACCTCCTTAATGAACACTGAAGCTTTCTTT. Translation: CAISLGQTSLMNTEAFF.

The rearrangement joins TRBV6-5 to TRBJ1-3; D gene ambiguous. Looked up from germline, CDR1 is MNHEY and CDR2 is SVGAGI. There are 13 residues in the CDR3. The V gene lost 4 bases and the J gene lost 0 bases, with 4 bases spanning the gap. In nucleotides, the CDR3 is TGTGCCAGCAGTTTCTTCTCTGGAAACACCATATATTTT. Translating gives CASSFFSGNTIYF.

This chain joins TRBV7-3 and TRBJ2-1, with D perhaps matching TRBD2 (5 bases). Deletions cut 6 bases from V and 7 bases from J, with 7 bases between. Germline CDR1 SGHTA, CDR2 FQGTGA. The CDR3 has 11 residues. In DNA form, the CDR3 reads TGTGCCAGCAGACTAGGAAATGAGCAGTTCTTC. It translates to CASRLGNEQFF.

This clone was seen more than once but under ten times. The chain links TRBV6-1 to TRBJ2-2; unclear D gene. With 2 bases removed from V and 4 bases from J, the gap between germline ends came to 5 bases. The CDR3 runs to 13 residues. CDR1 is MNHNS and CDR2 is SASEGT in the germline V gene. The CDR3 DNA is TGTGCCAGCAGTGAAACATTCACCGGGGAGCTGTTTTTT. Encoded protein: CASSETFTGELFF.

V gene TRBV2 combines with J gene TRBJ2-7, with 8 bases lining up with TRBD2. Germline CDR1 and CDR2: SNHLY and FYNNEI. The length of the CDR3 is 14 residues. Trimming took 7 bases from V and 2 from J; bases not matched to a gene: 7. CDR3 DNA sequence: TGTGCCAGCAATCGGGAGGGAGCGACCTACGAGCAGTACTTC. Translation: CASNREGATYEQYF.

CDR3 amino acids: CASSFVSTEAFF. The DNA for the CDR3 is TGTGCCAGCAGCTTTGTCTCCACTGAAGCTTTCTTT. This rearrangement joins TRBV7-9 to TRBJ1-1, with no clear D. CDR1 SEHNR and CDR2 FQNEAQ come from the germline V gene (reference sequence). The CDR3 contains 12 residues. V was shortened by 3 bases and J by 4 bases, with 6 bases between the two germline ends.

Note on this clone: An end of the junction does not agree with germline; a read error may underlie this. V usage is TRBV6-6 and J usage is TRBJ2-3, with D possibly being TRBD2 (7 bases). The germline V gene has CDR1 MNHNY and CDR2 SVGAGI (reference sequence). The CDR3 runs to 14 residues. The CDR3 nucleotides read TGTGCCAGTTCTCTCGGGGGGCTAACAGATATGCAGTATTTT. It specifies CASSLGGLTDMQYF.

The chain is built from TRBV6-5 and TRBJ1-2; 9 bases are a match to TRBD1. From germline, CDR1 is MNHEY and CDR2 SVGAGI. CDR3 length: 13 residues. With 5 bases clipped from V and 8 bases from J, the junction kept 6 bases outside the gene matches. CDR3 nucleotides: TGTGCCAGCAGTCTGGGACAGGGAATAGGCTACACCTTC. Amino acid sequence: CASSLGQGIGYTF.

The chain couples TRBV5-6 to TRBJ2-3, with TRBD2 matching 8 bases. CDR3 size: 14 residues. The J segment lost 2 bases and the V segment lost 2 bases, leaving 1 base of the junction unmatched. Germline V gene lookup returns CDR1 SGHDT and CDR2 YYEEEE. CDR3 nucleotides: TGTGCCAGCAGCTTTGGACTAGCCACAGATACGCAGTATTTT. This translates into CASSFGLATDTQYF. Full variable domain (remainder filled in from reference TRBV5-6 and TRBJ2-3): DAGVTQSPTHLIKTRGQQVTLRCSPKSGHDTVSWYQQALGQGPQFIFQYYEEEERQRGNFPDRFSGHQFPNYSSELNVNALLLGDSALYLCASSFGLATDTQYFGPGTRLTVL.

V usage is TRBV4-1 and J usage is TRBJ2-7; no clear D gene. Germline-derived CDR1 and CDR2 are MGHRA and YSYEKL. Deletions cut 4 bases from V and 2 bases from J, with 9 bases between. The CDR3 extends over 13 amino acids. The CDR3 region has the DNA TGCGCCAGCAGCCCGGTACCGACCTACGAGCAGTACTTC. Residues: CASSPVPTYEQYF.

The rearrangement uses TRBV5-1 and TRBJ1-1; D might be TRBD1 (5 bases). V shed 2 bases and J shed 1 base, with 9 bases lying between them. This CDR3 spans 14 amino acids. Germline values: CDR1 SGHRS, CDR2 YFSETQ. CDR3 residues: CASSFPDRNTEAFF. DNA of the CDR3: TGCGCCAGCAGCTTCCCCGACAGGAACACTGAAGCTTTCTTT.

The rearrangement uses TRBV7-9 and TRBJ1-1, with a possible D match to TRBD1 (6 bases). Germline CDR1 SEHNR, CDR2 FQNEAQ (reference sequence). The V end lost 2 bases, the J end lost 0 bases, and 10 bases lay between the germline ends. This CDR3 contains 15 residues. The CDR3 DNA sequence: TGTGCCAGCAGCTTAATCCAGGGGTTGAACACTGAAGCTTTCTTT. This translates into CASSLIQGLNTEAFF.

The chain is built from TRBV6-5 and TRBJ1-2; possibly TRBD1 for D (5 bases). The CDR3 extends over 14 amino acids. Germline V gives CDR1 MNHEY, CDR2 SVGAGI. V was shortened by 7 bases and J by 10 bases, with 22 bases between the two germline ends. The CDR3 nucleotides are TGTGCCAGCACCGACCCACCCCTCGGGGGGGTCTACACCTTC. Its protein product is CASTDPPLGGVYTF.

The chain couples TRBV7-2 to TRBJ2-1; tentative D call: TRBD1 (5 bases). Germline V CDR1 and CDR2: SGHTA, FQGNSA. Trimming shortened V by 5 bases and J by 3 bases, and 11 bases separated the two germline ends. The CDR3 has 14 amino acids. DNA of the CDR3: TGTGCCAGCAGCCTACAGGACAACTACAATGAGCAGTTCTTC. Amino acid sequence: CASSLQDNYNEQFF.

The J gene is TRBJ2-7, the V gene TRBV5-4, with D possibly being TRBD1 (6 bases). Germline V lookup: CDR1 SGHNT, CDR2 YYREEE (reference sequence). V was shortened by 0 bases and J by 2 bases, with 9 bases between the two germline ends. The CDR3 spans 14 residues. The CDR3 DNA reads as TGTGCCAGCAGCTTGGGAGGGGGTACCTACGAGCAGTACTTC. It encodes CASSLGGGTYEQYF.